In its sample, the clone carrying this TCR beta chain is large (0.1 to 1%). Germline lookup yields CDR1 SGHNT and CDR2 YENEEA. The length of the CDR3 is 15 residues. V lost 1 base to trimming and J lost 7 bases, with 15 bases between them. The assay was immunoSEQ multiplex PCR, and TCRdb's table has in-frame clones only and misses some. The sample lists 12,000 to 15,000 clones, around 77% seen once, with under 20% in the top ten. This record belongs to a study of control samples from healthy donors and cancer patients. This receptor was identified in a female donor with lung cancer. The gene calls are TRBV11-3 and TRBJ2-3; a weak D match, TRBD2 (5 bases). The sample comprised formalin-fixed, paraffin-embedded tissue. CDR3 in amino acids: CASSLGGARENTQYF. The CDR3, as DNA: TGTGCCAGCAGCTTAGGGGGAGCGAGGGAGAATACGCAGTATTTT.